This passage covers 14 T cell receptor beta chains from one sample sequenced in a study of cytomegalovirus exposure and HLA in healthy donors. The PCR made use of 60 Vbeta and 13 Jbeta primers. Sequencing was performed with immunoSEQ multiplex PCR; in TCRdb, only in-frame clones are kept and a portion is missing. In the table there are about 200,000 clones, approximately 79% of which are singletons. The sequencing sample was made of PBMCs. The receptors shown here come from a man aged 45 to 65 in good health and CMV-seronegative.

This clone showed up just a few times. The chain combines TRBV19 with TRBJ2-1; 7 nucleotides align to TRBD2. Germline V lookup: CDR1 LNHDA, CDR2 SQIVND (reference sequence). CDR3 length: 14 amino acids. J was trimmed by 3 bases and V by 2 bases; bases with no gene match: 1. In nucleotides, the CDR3 is TGTGCCAGTAGTATACTAGCGGACTACAATGAGCAGTTCTTC. Translation gives CASSILADYNEQFF.

This chain links TRBV27 with TRBJ2-3, with D possibly being TRBD2 (5 bases). This CDR3 has 14 amino acids. Germline lookup yields CDR1 MNHEY and CDR2 SMNVEV (reference sequence). Trimming pared 6 bases from V and 1 base from J, leaving 11 bases between. The CDR3 loop reads CASSRGYGTDTQYF. CDR3 sequence (DNA): TGTGCCAGCAGCCGAGGGTACGGCACAGATACGCAGTATTTT.

The genes are TRBV28 and TRBJ1-1; 10 nucleotides line up with TRBD1. The length of the CDR3 is 16 residues. The germline CDR1 and CDR2 sequences are MDHEN and SYDVKM. With V trimmed by 6 bases and J by 0 bases, 7 bases remained unmatched. CDR3 in amino acids: CASSPGTGVLNTEAFF. In DNA form, the CDR3 reads TGTGCCAGCAGCCCCGGGACAGGGGTGTTGAACACTGAAGCTTTCTTT. The whole variable domain, remainder taken from reference TRBV28 and TRBJ1-1, is DVKVTQSSRYLVKRTGEKVFLECVQDMDHENMFWYRQDPGLGLRLIYFSYDVKMKEKGDIPEGYSVSREKKERFSLILESASTNQTSMYLCASSPGTGVLNTEAFFGQGTRLTVV.

J is TRBJ1-4 and V is TRBV15, with TRBD1 identical over 10 bases. Germline V gene lookup returns CDR1 LNHNV and CDR2 YYDKDF (reference sequence). The CDR3 spans 15 residues. V gave up 3 bases and J gave up 7 bases; unmatched junction bases: 5. DNA for the CDR3: TGTGCCACCAGCAGGAGGACAGGGGGTATTGAAAAACTGTTTTTT. Translation gives CATSRRTGGIEKLFF.

This chain links TRBV15 with TRBJ2-1, with D hard to call. CDR3 length: 14 residues. Trimming shortened V by 4 bases and J by 3 bases, and 10 bases separated the two germline ends. The germline V gene has CDR1 LNHNV and CDR2 YYDKDF (reference sequence). The CDR3 sequence: CATSNSNNYNEQFF. CDR3 coding DNA: TGTGCCACCAGCAATAGTAATAACTACAATGAGCAGTTCTTC.

The CDR3 DNA sequence: TGTGCCACCAGCAGACCCGGGACAGGGGGCGAAGAGACCCAGTACTTC. It yields the protein CATSRPGTGGEETQYF. V usage is TRBV15 and J usage is TRBJ2-5; 12 nucleotides agree with TRBD1. Germline V gives CDR1 LNHNV, CDR2 YYDKDF (reference sequence). The CDR3 loop spans 16 amino acids. The ends lost 2 bases at V and 3 bases at J; junction bases unmatched: 4.

The chain uses TRBV6-1 and TRBJ2-7; TRBD2 matches at 14 bases. V was clipped by 5 bases and J by 4 bases; unmatched bases: 4. The CDR3 length is 15 residues. Germline values: CDR1 MNHNS, CDR2 SASEGT. CDR3 nucleotide sequence: TGTGCCAGCAGTCCAAGGACTAGCGGGAGGTACGAGCAGTACTTC. Translated, it gives CASSPRTSGRYEQYF.

The V and J genes are TRBV4-1 and TRBJ2-3; 8 bases match TRBD2. In germline, CDR1 is MGHRA, CDR2 YSYEKL. J gave up 5 bases and V 4 bases, and 11 bases lay outside the gene matches. The CDR3 sequence is 16 residues long. The CDR3 region has the DNA TGCGCCAGCAGCCGAGGACTAGCTCCTCGTGGAGATACGCAGTATTTT. It is translated as CASSRGLAPRGDTQYF.

The V and J genes are TRBV7-9 and TRBJ2-1; 12 bases agree with TRBD1. Trimming took 5 bases from V and 8 from J; bases not matched to a gene: 7. In germline, CDR1 is SEHNR, CDR2 FQNEAQ (reference sequence). The CDR3 is made up of 15 amino acids. The CDR3 sequence: CASSPGQGAKDEQFF. The CDR3 DNA sequence: TGTGCCAGCAGCCCGGGACAGGGGGCGAAGGATGAGCAGTTCTTC.

In this sample, this clone turned up a few times. The chain carries TRBV6-1 and TRBJ1-5, with D hard to call. Germline V gene sequence: CDR1 MNHNS, CDR2 SASEGT. V lost 6 bases, J lost 6 bases, and 6 bases lay in between. This CDR3 is built from 11 residues. The CDR3 DNA is TGTGCCAGCAGGGAGGGTCAGCCCCAGCATTTT. It translates to CASREGQPQHF.

Regarding this clone: In the same sample, other DNA sequences code for this CDR3. The chain carries TRBV9 and TRBJ2-7, with unresolved D. This CDR3 has 14 amino acids. Germline lookup yields CDR1 SGDLS and CDR2 YYNGEE. Trimming left V 0 bases short and J 0 bases short, with 7 bases between. CDR3 loop: CASSVGQASYEQYF. CDR3 nucleotide sequence: TGTGCCAGCAGCGTAGGACAAGCCTCCTACGAGCAGTACTTC.

The rearrangement uses TRBV29-1 and TRBJ1-2; D call uncertain. The CDR3 has 12 amino acids. CDR1 is SQVTM, CDR2 ANQGSEA, per germline. V lost 3 bases and J 2 bases, leaving 7 bases between the germline ends. The CDR3 is CSVDRSNYGYTF. The CDR3 DNA reads TGCAGCGTTGACAGGTCGAACTATGGCTACACCTTC.

This chain joins TRBV28 and TRBJ1-2, with D hard to call. Trimming left V 5 bases short and J 2 bases short, with 15 bases between. The V gene's germline CDR1 is MDHEN and CDR2 SYDVKM. The CDR3 contains 15 residues. CDR3 residues: CASSLYSTQNYGYTF. In DNA form, the CDR3 reads TGTGCCAGCAGTCTCTATTCGACTCAGAACTATGGCTACACCTTC.

CDR3 bases: TGTGCCAGCAGCTTGGGCAGGGGGTCTAGCGAGCAGTACTTC. As protein: CASSLGRGSSEQYF. The J gene is TRBJ2-7, the V gene TRBV7-2, with TRBD1 matching over 7 bases. The CDR3 length is 14 residues. J gave up 6 bases and V 3 bases, and 8 bases lay outside the gene matches. Germline loops: CDR1 SGHTA, CDR2 FQGNSA. Together with reference TRBV7-2 and TRBJ2-7, the CDR3 gives the full variable domain: GAGVSQSPSNKVTEKGKDVELRCDPISGHTALYWYRQSLGQGLEFLIYFQGNSAPDKSGLPSDRFSAERTGGSVSTLTIQRTQQEDSAVYLCASSLGRGSSEQYFGPGTRLTVT.